This paragraph reports one TCR beta chain. Researchers ran the PCR with 60 Vbeta and 13 Jbeta primers. Data came from immunoSEQ multiplex PCR; TCRdb stores just in-frame clones and leaves some out. The sample yields some 140,000 clones, over 70% seen once. Unrecorded immune exposures were likely, despite nominal health at sampling. The data are from a study of cytomegalovirus exposure and HLA in healthy donors. With 1 base clipped from V and 3 bases from J, the junction kept 11 bases outside the gene matches. From germline, CDR1 is SGHVS and CDR2 FQNEAQ. The length of the CDR3 is 17 residues. V and J are TRBV7-8 and TRBJ2-5, with 7 bases aligning to TRBD1. The sequence was collected from a middle-aged woman in good health and CMV-seronegative. Sequenced input: PBMCs. Here the CDR3 reads CASSLGPQTGAEETQYF. In nucleotides, the CDR3 is TGTGCCAGCAGCTTAGGCCCGCAAACAGGGGCAGAAGAGACCCAGTACTTC. The full variable domain, with the rest looked up from reference TRBV7-8 and TRBJ2-5, is GAGVSQSPRYKVAKRGQDVALRCDPISGHVSLFWYQQALGQGPEFLTYFQNEAQLDKSGLPSDRFFAERPEGSVSTLKIQRTQQEDSAVYLCASSLGPQTGAEETQYFGPGTRLLVL.